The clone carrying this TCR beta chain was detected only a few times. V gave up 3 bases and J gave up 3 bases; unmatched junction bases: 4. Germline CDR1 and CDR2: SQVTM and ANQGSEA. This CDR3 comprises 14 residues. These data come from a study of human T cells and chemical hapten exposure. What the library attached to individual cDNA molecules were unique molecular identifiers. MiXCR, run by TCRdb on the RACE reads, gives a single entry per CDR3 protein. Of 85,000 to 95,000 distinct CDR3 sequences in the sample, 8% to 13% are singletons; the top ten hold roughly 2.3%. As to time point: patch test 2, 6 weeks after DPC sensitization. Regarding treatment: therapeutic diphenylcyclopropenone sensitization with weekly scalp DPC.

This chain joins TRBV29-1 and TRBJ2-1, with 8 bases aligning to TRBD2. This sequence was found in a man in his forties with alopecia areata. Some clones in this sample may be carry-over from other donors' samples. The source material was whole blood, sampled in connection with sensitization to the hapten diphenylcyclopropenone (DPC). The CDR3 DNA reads TGCAGCGTTGAGGTTCTAGCGGGCTACAATGAGCAGTTCTTC. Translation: CSVEVLAGYNEQFF.